This T cell receptor (beta chain) came from a study of siplizumab effects on memory and regulatory T cells (dated by TCRdb to about 2019). A note on the overall study: The study looked at the effect of siplizumab, an anti-CD2 antibody, on alloreactive T-cell subsets in allogeneic mixed lymphocyte reactions made from human PBMCs.

With regard to this clone: The antigen it recognizes is unknown. Base qualities are missing; no much larger clone stands one base away.

Library preparation employed the immunoSEQ multiplex PCR assay. Roughly 10^5 TCR templates per sample were assayed on the deep sequencing platform. Genomic DNA extracted from sorted T cells was used for TCRbeta CDR3 sequencing. On the study's bioinformatics: The R programming language was used for the clonal analysis of the TCRbeta CDR3 data. Alloreactive CD4+ and CD8+ clones were defined by comparing unstimulated samples with post-reaction CFSE-low samples. Alloreactive CD4+ clones were assigned to regulatory or non-regulatory origin by matching sequences to sorted unstimulated Treg and non-Treg repertoires. The table was pulled from immuneACCESS by TCRdb, which kept in-frame rearrangements only. Such tables lose some clones; where checked, under half of the loss comes from unresolved V genes, and the rest has no known cause. Clone size and the V and J calls come from that table; the DNA yielded D and trimming. Within this sample are around 120,000 clones, with roughly 94% of them counted one time only. The ten top clones hold roughly 1.8% of the sample.

On the study overall, not on this receptor specifically: Unstimulated naive T cells appeared to be more diverse than memory T cells, and naive cells seemed to make a substantial contribution to the alloresponse. Among mappable alloreactive CD4+ clones, an average Treg-derived fraction of over 60% was observed with siplizumab, compared with more than 25% in control reactions. Because sequences below about 10^-5 frequency were poorly captured, only a minor fraction of alloreactive clones could be mapped to unstimulated subsets. No functional confirmation was obtained for the suppressive function of proliferating Tregs from siplizumab cultures. Siplizumab significantly lowered the cumulative frequency of alloreactive sequences that could be traced to unstimulated CD4+ memory T cells. A naive or memory phenotype could not be assigned to roughly 80-96% of proliferating CD4+ or CD8+ clones.

TCRbeta CDR3 sequencing was performed on sorted unstimulated T cells and on proliferating T cells recovered from mixed lymphocyte reactions. Fresh whole blood from some ten HLA-typed healthy donors was used as the source from which PBMCs were isolated. Unstimulated CD4+ non-regulatory T cells were FACS-sorted to map the origin of alloreactive clones. The source material was non-Treg CD4+ T cells sorted from blood. Explained via the paper, the cell subset or site label denotes: FACS-sorted unstimulated CD4+ non-regulatory T cells. This TCR came from a human donor in good health.

Read as DNA, the sequence is TGTGCCAGCAGCCAAGAAAAGCAAGCGGGACTGACAGATACGCAGTATTTT. Its protein product is CASSQEKQAGLTDTQYF. The rearrangement joined TRBV14 to TRBJ2-3; TRBD2 agrees with 7 junctional bases. The CDR3 runs 17 residues from the cysteine to the phenylalanine. Only CDR3 DNA remains: 51 bases, in frame from the first base. Here V drops 0 bases and J drops 3 bases, and the junction holds 9 bases not matched to any gene. From a lookup of the germline V gene, CDR1 and CDR2 are SGHDN and FVKESK.